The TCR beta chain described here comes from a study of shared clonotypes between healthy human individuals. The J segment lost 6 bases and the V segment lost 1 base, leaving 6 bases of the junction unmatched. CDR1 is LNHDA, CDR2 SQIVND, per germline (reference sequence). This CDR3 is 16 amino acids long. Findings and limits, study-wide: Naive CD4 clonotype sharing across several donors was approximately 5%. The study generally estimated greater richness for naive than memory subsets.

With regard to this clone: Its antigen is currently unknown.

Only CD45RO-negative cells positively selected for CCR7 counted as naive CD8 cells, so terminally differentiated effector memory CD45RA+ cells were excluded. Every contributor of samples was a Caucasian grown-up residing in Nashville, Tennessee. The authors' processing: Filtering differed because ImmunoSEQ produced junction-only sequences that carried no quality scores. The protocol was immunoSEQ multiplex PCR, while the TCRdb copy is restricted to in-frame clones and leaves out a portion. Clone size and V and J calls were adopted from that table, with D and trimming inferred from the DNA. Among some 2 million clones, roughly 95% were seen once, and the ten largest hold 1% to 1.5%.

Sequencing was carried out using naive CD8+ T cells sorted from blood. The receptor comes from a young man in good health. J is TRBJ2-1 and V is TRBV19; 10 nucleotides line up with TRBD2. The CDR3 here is CASSIALSGRANEQFF. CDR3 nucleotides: TGTGCCAGTAGTATAGCATTGAGCGGGAGGGCCAATGAGCAGTTCTTC.